This T cell receptor beta chain was recovered during a study of blood T cells in healthy people across ages. Study findings and constraints: Among long-lived donors, naive CD4+ cells were more numerous and diversity higher than in aged donors. Older age coincided with a roughly linear decline in TCR beta diversity per million T cells.

This CDR3 comprises 14 residues. The V end lost 6 bases, the J end lost 3 bases, and 12 bases lay between the germline ends. The V gene's germline CDR1 is LGHNT and CDR2 FRNRAP. This clonotype occurred many times. Its antigen is undetermined. With a J-beta primer mix and a sample-barcoded 5' primer, a second PCR ran about 7 to 11 cycles. TCRdb re-derived calls from the 5' RACE reads in MiXCR, one entry per CDR3 protein. This sample has around 1,000,000 distinct CDR3 sequences, with under 40% found just once. The J gene is TRBJ2-1, the V gene TRBV12-5; tentatively, D is TRBD1 or TRBD2 (5 bases each). The sequence came from a man in his late teens or twenties in good health. The sequencing input was blood. The DNA for the CDR3 is TGTGCTAGTGGACCGGGACCTAACTACAATGAGCAGTTCTTC. Amino acids: CASGPGPNYNEQFF.